These T cell receptor beta chains were read from a single sample in a study of T cell changes during pregnancy in multiple sclerosis. Method: immunoSEQ multiplex PCR; TCRdb's copy keeps in-frame clones and lacks some. The sample lists about 49,000 clones, 94% occurring once. Material: CD8+ T cells from peripheral blood mononuclear cells, obtained before pregnancy. Every receptor here comes from a female donor with multiple sclerosis, enrolled in a pregnancy study. The CDR3 runs from the conserved cysteine through the conserved F or W. D genes are given only for firm matches. A clone size is listed for some rows: how often the clone was seen (once, few, many), or a class if it is expanded.

size: -; D: -; V: TRBV10-1; J: TRBJ2-7; DNA: TGCGCCAGCTCGGCGGGCCTGTACTCCTACGAGCAGTACTTC; CDR3: CASSAGLYSYEQYF
size: -; D: TRBD2; V: TRBV7-2; J: TRBJ2-7; DNA: TGTGCCAGCAGCCTACTAGCGGGAGGGCCGGGGGAGCAGTACTTC; CDR3: CASSLLAGGPGEQYF
size: -; D: -; V: TRBV6-4; J: TRBJ2-1; DNA: TGTGCCAGCAGTGAAAGCGCTCACAATGAGCAGTTCTTC; CDR3: CASSESAHNEQFF
size: -; D: -; V: TRBV19; J: TRBJ2-1; DNA: TGTGCCAGTAGTAGTACTAGCTACAATGAGCAGTTCTTC; CDR3: CASSSTSYNEQFF
size: -; D: -; V: TRBV28; J: TRBJ2-7; DNA: TGTGCCAGCAGTTTAGAGGCTAGCGAGCATTACTCGTCCTACGAGCAGTACTTC; CDR3: CASSLEASEHYSSYEQYF
size: once; D: TRBD1; V: TRBV28; J: TRBJ1-6; DNA: TGTGCCAGCAGTTTTGGGACAGGGGGGAATTCACCCCTCCACTTT; CDR3: CASSFGTGGNSPLHF
size: -; D: -; V: TRBV4-1; J: TRBJ2-6; DNA: TGCGCCAGCAGCCAAGTCCGGGGGACCGGGGCCAACGTCCTGACTTTC; CDR3: CASSQVRGTGANVLTF
size: -; D: -; V: TRBV29-1; J: TRBJ2-6; DNA: TGCAGCGTTGAGGAGTTCGGGGGTCCTGAGACTGGGGCCAACGTCCTGACTTTC; CDR3: CSVEEFGGPETGANVLTF
size: -; D: TRBD2; V: TRBV11-3; J: TRBJ2-5; DNA: TGTGCCAGCAGCCCCTACGGGGGGGGGACTAAAGAGACCCAGTACTTC; CDR3: CASSPYGGGTKETQYF
size: -; D: -; V: TRBV19; J: TRBJ2-1; DNA: TGTGCCAGTAGCCCCCCAGCGAATGAGCAGTTCTTC; CDR3: CASSPPANEQFF
size: -; D: TRBD2; V: TRBV15; J: TRBJ2-1; DNA: TGTGCCACCACCAACGGACTAGTGGCGTGGGCCTACAATGAGCAGTTCTTC; CDR3: CATTNGLVAWAYNEQFF
size: -; D: -; V: TRBV6-5; J: TRBJ2-5; DNA: TGTGCCAGCAGTTCTGACCGGGAATCAAGGGAGACCCAGTACTTC; CDR3: CASSSDRESRETQYF